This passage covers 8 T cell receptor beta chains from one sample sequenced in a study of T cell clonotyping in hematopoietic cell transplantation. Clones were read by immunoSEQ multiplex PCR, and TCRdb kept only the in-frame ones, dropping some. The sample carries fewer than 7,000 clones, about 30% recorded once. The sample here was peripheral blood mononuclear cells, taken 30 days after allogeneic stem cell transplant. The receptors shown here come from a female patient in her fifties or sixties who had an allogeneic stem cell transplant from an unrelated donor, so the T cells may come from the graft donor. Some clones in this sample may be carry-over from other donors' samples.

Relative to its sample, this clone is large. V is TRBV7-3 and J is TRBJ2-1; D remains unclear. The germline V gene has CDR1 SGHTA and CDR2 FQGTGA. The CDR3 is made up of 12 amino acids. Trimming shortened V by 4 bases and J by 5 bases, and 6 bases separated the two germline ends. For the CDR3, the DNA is TGTGCCAGCAGCTACGGTAACAATGAGCAGTTCTTC. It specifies CASSYGNNEQFF.

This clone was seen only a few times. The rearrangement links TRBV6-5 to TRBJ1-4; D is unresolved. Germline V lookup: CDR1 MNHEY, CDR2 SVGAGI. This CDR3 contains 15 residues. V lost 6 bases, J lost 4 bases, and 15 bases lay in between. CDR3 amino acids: CASRSWARGNEKLFF. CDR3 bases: TGTGCCAGCAGGAGCTGGGCCCGGGGTAATGAAAAACTGTTTTTT.

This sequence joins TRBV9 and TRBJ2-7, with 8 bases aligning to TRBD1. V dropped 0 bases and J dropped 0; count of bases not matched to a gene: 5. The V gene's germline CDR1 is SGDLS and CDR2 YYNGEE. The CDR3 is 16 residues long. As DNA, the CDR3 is TGTGCCAGCAGCGTAGGGACAGGGTCTCTCTCCTACGAGCAGTACTTC. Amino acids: CASSVGTGSLSYEQYF.

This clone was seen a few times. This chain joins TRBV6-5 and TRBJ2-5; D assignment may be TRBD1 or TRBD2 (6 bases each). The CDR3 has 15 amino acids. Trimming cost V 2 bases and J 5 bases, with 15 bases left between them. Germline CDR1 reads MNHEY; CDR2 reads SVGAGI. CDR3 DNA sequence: TGTGCCAGCAGTTACGTCCGGGGGCGCGGGGAGACCCAGTACTTC. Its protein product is CASSYVRGRGETQYF.

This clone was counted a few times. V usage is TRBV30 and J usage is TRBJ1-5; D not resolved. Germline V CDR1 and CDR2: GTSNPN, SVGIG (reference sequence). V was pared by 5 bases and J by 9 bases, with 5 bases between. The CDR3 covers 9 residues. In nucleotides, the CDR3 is TGTGCCTGGTCTAGGCCCCAGCATTTT. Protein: CAWSRPQHF. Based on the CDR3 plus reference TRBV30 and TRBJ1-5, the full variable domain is SQTIHQWPATLVQPVGSPLSLECTVEGTSNPNLYWYRQAAGRGLQLLFYSVGIGQISSEVPQNLSASRPQDRQFILSSKKLLLSDSGFYLCAWSRPQHFGDGTRLSIL.

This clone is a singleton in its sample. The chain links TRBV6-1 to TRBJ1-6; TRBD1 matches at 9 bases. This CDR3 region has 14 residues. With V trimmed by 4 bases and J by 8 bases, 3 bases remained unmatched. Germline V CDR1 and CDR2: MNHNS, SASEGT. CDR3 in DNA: TGTGCCAGCAGTGGACAGGGGGGGTATTCACCCCTCCACTTT. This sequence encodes CASSGQGGYSPLHF.

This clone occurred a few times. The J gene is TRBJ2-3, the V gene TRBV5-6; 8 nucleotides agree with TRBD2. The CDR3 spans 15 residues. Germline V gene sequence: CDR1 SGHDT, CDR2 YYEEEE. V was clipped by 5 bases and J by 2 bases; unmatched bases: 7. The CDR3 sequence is CASRRRGGYTDTQYF. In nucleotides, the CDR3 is TGTGCCAGCAGGCGACGGGGGGGTTACACAGATACGCAGTATTTT.

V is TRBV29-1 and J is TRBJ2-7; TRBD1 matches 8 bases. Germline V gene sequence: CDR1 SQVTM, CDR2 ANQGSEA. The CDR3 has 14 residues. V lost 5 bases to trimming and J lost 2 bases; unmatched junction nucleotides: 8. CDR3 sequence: CSVWGTGITYEQYF. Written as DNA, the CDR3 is TGCAGCGTTTGGGGGACAGGAATCACCTACGAGCAGTACTTC.